This T cell receptor beta chain originates from a study of T cells after yellow fever vaccination. This clonotype has only a few counts. By 5'RACE template switching, TCR cDNA was produced, with a universal primer site and UMIs added in the process. Via MiXCR, TCRdb re-called the 5' RACE reads, giving one row per CDR3 protein. This repertoire shows about 300,000 distinct CDR3 sequences, around 6.8% found once; its top ten account for over 15%. V gave up 2 bases and J gave up 5 bases, with 12 bases separating them. From germline, CDR1 is SGHTA and CDR2 FQGNSA. The CDR3 extends over 14 amino acids. V is TRBV7-2 and J is TRBJ2-5; D is ambiguous. The origin of this receptor is a man aged 18 to 30 who received the YFV17D yellow fever vaccine. Sequenced here: PBMCs, sampled about 41 days after the first yellow fever vaccination. CDR3 nucleotide sequence: TGTGCCAGCAGCTTAAGCTACAAGGTGGAGACCCAGTACTTC. This sequence encodes CASSLSYKVETQYF.